A single sample gave rise to the 29 T cell receptor beta chains below, sequenced in a study of T cell responses to AZD1222 COVID-19 vaccine. Method: immunoSEQ multiplex PCR; TCRdb's copy keeps in-frame clones and lacks some. The sample includes around 100,000 clones, less than 95% of them seen just once. Sample: peripheral blood, taken on day 0 of AZD1222 vaccination. These receptors were collected from an adult in good health.

Only one count was recorded for this clone. This chain links TRBV28 with TRBJ2-6, with 8 bases fitting TRBD1. CDR3 length: 19 residues. Germline assignment: CDR1 MDHEN and CDR2 SYDVKM. Germline trimming cut 1 base from V and 2 bases from J; bases unmatched to any gene: 10. The CDR3 DNA reads TGTGCCAGCAGTTTATTGTCGGGGCAGGGGGCGCCTGGGGCCAACGTCCTGACTTTC. Protein: CASSLLSGQGAPGANVLTF.

V gene TRBV7-3 combines with J gene TRBJ2-5; D may be TRBD2 (6 bases). Germline V gives CDR1 SGHTA, CDR2 FQGTGA. The V and J ends lost 8 bases and 2 bases respectively, with 6 bases between them. The CDR3 contains 11 residues. The CDR3 DNA follows: TGTGCCAGCCGGGAGCAAGAGACCCAGTACTTC. It codes for CASREQETQYF.

The chain's CDR3 is CASRETGFNEQYF. CDR3 DNA sequence: TGTGCCAGCAGAGAGACAGGGTTTAACGAGCAGTACTTC. V gene TRBV2 combines with J gene TRBJ2-7, with 7 bases lining up with TRBD1. The CDR3 contains 13 residues. Germline CDR1 reads SNHLY; CDR2 reads FYNNEI. V dropped 6 bases and J dropped 5; count of bases not matched to a gene: 7.

This chain connects TRBV5-1 to TRBJ1-4; 10 bases fit TRBD1. Trimming at V came to 4 bases and at J to 0 bases, leaving 6 bases not matched to a gene. The CDR3 has 17 residues. Germline CDR1 SGHRS, CDR2 YFSETQ. DNA for the CDR3: TGCGCCAGCAGCCCCGGACAGGGGGTCGCAACTAATGAAAAACTGTTTTTT. Protein sequence: CASSPGQGVATNEKLFF. Using reference TRBV5-1 and TRBJ1-4 for the parts outside the CDR3, the full variable domain is KAGVTQTPRYLIKTRGQQVTLSCSPISGHRSVSWYQQTPGQGLQFLFEYFSETQRNKGNFPGRFSGRQFSNSRSEMNVSTLELGDSALYLCASSPGQGVATNEKLFFGSGTQLSVL.

The chain carries TRBV7-2 and TRBJ1-6; the match to TRBD1 covers 7 bases. Germline trimming cut 5 bases from V and 10 bases from J; bases unmatched to any gene: 8. Germline CDR1 and CDR2: SGHTA and FQGNSA. This CDR3 spans 14 amino acids. For the CDR3, the DNA is TGTGCCAGCAGCATAGGACAGGACCTATCACCCCTCCACTTT. It specifies CASSIGQDLSPLHF. Combining the CDR3 with reference TRBV7-2 and TRBJ1-6 gives the whole variable domain GAGVSQSPSNKVTEKGKDVELRCDPISGHTALYWYRQSLGQGLEFLIYFQGNSAPDKSGLPSDRFSAERTGGSVSTLTIQRTQQEDSAVYLCASSIGQDLSPLHFGNGTRLTVT.

This clone was detected a few times. The J gene is TRBJ1-1, the V gene TRBV2, with a tentative D call TRBD1 (5 bases). V was clipped by 6 bases and J by 4 bases, with 12 bases between them. Per the germline V gene, CDR1 is SNHLY and CDR2 is FYNNEI. The CDR3 runs 13 residues. In DNA form, the CDR3 reads TGTGCCAGCAGGGTGAGGACAATCACTGAAGCTTTCTTT. It yields the protein CASRVRTITEAFF.

V and J are TRBV9 and TRBJ1-2, with 8 bases matching TRBD1. This CDR3 comprises 15 residues. Germline CDR1 reads SGDLS; CDR2 reads YYNGEE. Unmatched junction bases numbered 5, after V lost 0 bases and J lost 4 bases. The CDR3: CASSVARTGTYGYTF. The CDR3 DNA reads TGTGCCAGCAGCGTAGCCCGGACAGGGACCTATGGCTACACCTTC.

This clone is medium-sized (0.01 to 0.1%) in the sample. The chain joins TRBV30 to TRBJ1-5; D is possibly TRBD1 (6 bases). The CDR3 length is 14 residues. Germline-derived CDR1 and CDR2 are GTSNPN and SVGIG (reference sequence). Between the trimmed V and J ends, which lost 1 base and 2 bases, there was a span of 9 bases. CDR3 residues: CAWSGGQGNQPQHF. The CDR3 DNA reads as TGTGCCTGGAGTGGGGGGCAGGGCAATCAGCCCCAGCATTTT. Based on the CDR3 plus reference TRBV30 and TRBJ1-5, the full variable domain is SQTIHQWPATLVQPVGSPLSLECTVEGTSNPNLYWYRQAAGRGLQLLFYSVGIGQISSEVPQNLSASRPQDRQFILSSKKLLLSDSGFYLCAWSGGQGNQPQHFGDGTRLSIL.

This clone was seen a few times. The V and J genes are TRBV27 and TRBJ2-2; 7 nucleotides line up with TRBD2. The V and J ends lost 3 bases and 0 bases, in that order; junction bases with no gene match: 4. The CDR3 runs to 16 residues. Germline V gene sequence: CDR1 MNHEY, CDR2 SMNVEV (reference sequence). CDR3 in amino acids: CASSFYGGSNTGELFF. The DNA of the CDR3 is TGTGCCAGCAGTTTTTACGGGGGGTCGAACACCGGGGAGCTGTTTTTT.

The chain has TRBV4-1 and TRBJ1-5; D is ambiguous. CDR3 length: 19 amino acids. The V gene lost 0 bases and the J gene lost 0 bases, with 18 bases spanning the gap. Germline V gene lookup returns CDR1 MGHRA and CDR2 YSYEKL. The CDR3 nucleotides read TGCGCCAGCAGCCAAGATCGAGGCAGGTTCGGATATAGCAATCAGCCCCAGCATTTT. Protein sequence: CASSQDRGRFGYSNQPQHF.

The genes are TRBV9 and TRBJ1-3; D remains unclear. The CDR3 runs 17 residues. CDR1 is SGDLS, CDR2 YYNGEE, per germline. Trimming took 4 bases from V and 1 from J, leaving 18 bases between them. For the CDR3, the DNA is TGTGCCAGCAGCCCCGGGTTTTCTCTAGGGTCTGGAAACACCATATATTTT. Encoded protein: CASSPGFSLGSGNTIYF.

The chain carries TRBV14 and TRBJ1-1; TRBD1 might be the D (6 bases). The V and J ends lost 5 bases and 4 bases respectively, with 26 bases between them. CDR1 and CDR2 (germline): SGHDN, FVKESK. The CDR3 is 18 amino acids. The CDR3 bases are TGTGCCAGCAGCTCACCACCGGGGGGGCTCTTCCGCCGCACTGAAGCTTTCTTT. It yields the protein CASSSPPGGLFRRTEAFF.

This sequence joins TRBV5-6 and TRBJ1-2; 7 nucleotides align to TRBD1. The CDR3 loop spans 11 amino acids. Germline-derived CDR1 and CDR2 are SGHDT and YYEEEE. V lost 3 bases, J lost 10 bases, and 3 bases stayed unmatched. The CDR3: CASSSTGDYTF. The CDR3 bases are TGTGCCAGCAGCTCCACAGGGGACTACACCTTC.

CDR3 sequence reads: CATQTPATEAFF. The CDR3 nucleotides are TGTGCCACCCAAACCCCCGCAACTGAAGCTTTCTTT. This rearrangement joins TRBV2 to TRBJ1-1; D is uncertain. The V gene's germline CDR1 is SNHLY and CDR2 FYNNEI. Trimming took 10 bases from V and 5 from J, leaving 14 bases between them. This CDR3 has 12 amino acids.

The gene calls are TRBV3-1 (or the pseudogene TRBV3-2) and TRBJ2-3; D gene ambiguous. This CDR3 is 13 amino acids long. From germline, CDR1 is LGHDT and CDR2 YNNKEL (reference sequence). The ends were cut back, 7 bases at V and 1 base at J, with 9 bases in the middle. The CDR3 reads CASTPTGTDTQYF. As DNA, the CDR3 is TGTGCCAGCACGCCAACGGGCACAGATACGCAGTATTTT.

The V gene is TRBV10-1, the J gene TRBJ1-2; possibly TRBD1 for D (5 bases). The germline CDR1 and CDR2 sequences are WNHNN and SYGVQD (reference sequence). Trimming left V 3 bases short and J 2 bases short, with 10 bases between. This CDR3 is 14 amino acids long. Here the CDR3 reads CASSDPGYNYGYTF. In DNA, the CDR3 is TGCGCCAGCAGTGATCCAGGGTACAACTATGGCTACACCTTC.

V usage is TRBV4-3 and J usage is TRBJ1-2; 7 bases map to TRBD1. The CDR3 runs 16 residues. Unmatched junction bases numbered 9, after V lost 1 base and J lost 4 bases. CDR1 and CDR2 (germline): LGHNA, YSLEER. The DNA for the CDR3 is TGCGCCAGCAGCCAAGCGGGGCGGACAGGAGCCTATGGCTACACCTTC. Translated: CASSQAGRTGAYGYTF.

The V and J genes are TRBV19 and TRBJ2-3, with D perhaps TRBD2 (5 bases). This CDR3 comprises 15 residues. Germline V lookup: CDR1 LNHDA, CDR2 SQIVND (reference sequence). The V and J ends lost 0 bases and 1 base respectively, with 8 bases between them. The CDR3, as DNA: TGTGCCAGTAGTATAGATGCGGGTCGCACAGATACGCAGTATTTT. It encodes CASSIDAGRTDTQYF.

CDR3: CASSPGHSSGANVLTF. Here the CDR3 DNA reads TGTGCCAGCAGCCCAGGACACTCTTCTGGGGCCAACGTCCTGACTTTC. This chain connects TRBV4-2 to TRBJ2-6; D perhaps matches TRBD1 (5 bases). Trimming pared 4 bases from V and 1 base from J, leaving 11 bases between. Germline CDR1 LGHNA, CDR2 YNFKEQ. This CDR3 is built from 16 residues.

The gene calls are TRBV20-1 and TRBJ2-5, with D unclear. The CDR3 is made up of 11 amino acids. Germline assignment: CDR1 DFQATT and CDR2 SNEGSKA (reference sequence). Trimming left V 7 bases short and J 0 bases short, with 6 bases between. For the CDR3, the DNA is TGCAGTGGCGAGTACCAAGAGACCCAGTACTTC. This codes for CSGEYQETQYF.

The CDR3 is CASSHLGLGDYSTNEKLFF. The DNA of the CDR3 is TGTGCCAGCAGCCACCTAGGGTTGGGGGATTATTCGACTAATGAAAAACTGTTTTTT. The chain is built from TRBV4-2 and TRBJ1-4, with a tentative D call TRBD1 (5 bases). CDR3 size: 19 residues. CDR1 LGHNA and CDR2 YNFKEQ come from the germline V gene. V was pared by 3 bases and J by 2 bases, with 22 bases between.

DNA for the CDR3: TGTGCCAGTAACCCGACAGGGTCCTACGAGCAGTACTTC. The encoded protein is CASNPTGSYEQYF. The chain combines TRBV19 with TRBJ2-7; 7 bases map to TRBD1. V shed 7 bases and J 1 base; nucleotides not matched to a gene: 4. CDR3 length equals 13 residues. The germline V gene has CDR1 LNHDA and CDR2 SQIVND (reference sequence).

V and J are TRBV5-5 and TRBJ2-1; 11 bases align to TRBD2. CDR1 is SGHKS and CDR2 is YYEKEE in the germline V gene (reference sequence). The CDR3 extends over 18 amino acids. After removal of 0 bases from V and 4 bases from J, the junction contained 9 bases not matched to a gene. The CDR3 sequence is CASSLARTLAGGYNEQFF. The CDR3 coding sequence is TGTGCCAGCAGCTTGGCGAGAACCCTAGCGGGGGGTTACAATGAGCAGTTCTTC.

This clone was recorded once. The chain links TRBV12-5 to TRBJ1-1, with a tentative D call TRBD1 (6 bases). V lost 5 bases and J lost 1, with 20 bases in between. The CDR3 runs to 17 residues. Germline CDR1 LGHNT, CDR2 FRNRAP. The CDR3 reads CASGPRTGSLTNTEAFF. CDR3 sequence (DNA): TGTGCTAGTGGTCCCCGAACAGGGTCCTTAACGAACACTGAAGCTTTCTTT.

The genes are TRBV18 and TRBJ2-4; D remains unclear. V was clipped by 2 bases and J by 9 bases, with 17 bases between them. Per the germline V gene, CDR1 is KGHSH and CDR2 is LQKENI. The CDR3 consists of 15 residues. The CDR3 is CASSPYSSDNGIQYF. The CDR3, as DNA: TGTGCCAGCTCACCATATTCGTCAGACAACGGCATTCAGTACTTC.

The rearrangement uses TRBV29-1 and TRBJ1-1, with 8 bases that match TRBD1. Germline-derived CDR1 and CDR2 are SQVTM and ANQGSEA. This CDR3 comprises 13 residues. Trimming cost V 4 bases and J 6 bases; bases outside gene matches: 7. The CDR3 DNA reads TGCAGCGTTGCAGACAGGGGTCTCCCTGAAGCTTTCTTT. It translates to CSVADRGLPEAFF.

This clone is a singleton in its sample. This chain joins TRBV19 and TRBJ1-5; D uncertain. The length of the CDR3 is 16 residues. Trimming took 2 bases from V and 6 from J, leaving 17 bases between them. Germline loops: CDR1 LNHDA, CDR2 SQIVND (reference sequence). The CDR3 is CASSIRARGGSQPQHF. The DNA for the CDR3 is TGTGCCAGTAGTATACGGGCCCGGGGTGGCTCTCAGCCCCAGCATTTT.

The chain carries TRBV2 and TRBJ2-1; D remains ambiguous. The CDR3 is 13 amino acids. The V gene's germline CDR1 is SNHLY and CDR2 FYNNEI. V shed 6 bases and J shed 9 bases, with 15 bases lying between them. DNA for the CDR3: TGTGCCAGCAGGGACCGTTTCTTCGGTGAGCAGTTCTTC. This codes for CASRDRFFGEQFF.

The J gene is TRBJ2-6, the V gene TRBV5-8; perhaps TRBD1 as D (6 bases). Germline-derived CDR1 and CDR2 are SGHTS and YDEGEE. V was pared by 1 base and J by 1 base, with 15 bases between. This CDR3 contains 18 residues. The CDR3 reads CASSLTGLFSSGANVLTF. The CDR3 DNA reads TGTGCCAGCAGCTTGACAGGGTTGTTTTCTTCTGGGGCCAACGTCCTGACTTTC.